The 2 T cell receptor beta chains below all came from one sample that was sequenced in a study of Graves' ophthalmopathy and Graves' hyperthyroidism. Researchers took RNA transcripts and amplified TCR beta CDR3 regions from them. First-round RT-PCR employed HTBI primers, with a second-round multiplex PCR after it. TCRdb re-called the multiplex PCR reads through MiXCR, storing one row per CDR3 protein. The data contain 220,000 or so distinct CDR3 sequences, approximately 21% of them singletons. Sequencing used peripheral blood. The receptors were gathered from a woman aged 45-60 years with Graves' ophthalmopathy.

The chain has TRBV10-3 and TRBJ2-4; D call uncertain. Germline V gives CDR1 ENHRY, CDR2 SYGVKD. The germline V and J ends were trimmed by 0 bases and 0 bases, with 6 bases remaining between them. The CDR3 totals 15 residues. CDR3 protein: CAISESLLAKNIQYF. CDR3 sequence (DNA): TGTGCCATCAGTGAGTCCCTCCTAGCCAAAAACATTCAGTACTTC.

This clonotype was picked up many times. The J gene is TRBJ2-7, the V gene TRBV28; D gene ambiguous. CDR3 length equals 11 residues. From germline, CDR1 is MDHEN and CDR2 SYDVKM. With 4 bases removed from V and 5 bases from J, the gap between germline ends came to 6 bases. The CDR3 bases are TGTGCCAGCAGTTATCGGAACGAGCAGTACTTC. Encoded protein: CASSYRNEQYF.